This T cell receptor (beta chain) was documented in a study of cytomegalovirus exposure and HLA in healthy donors. Findings and limits, study-wide: For presence/absence analyses, sequencing depth was assumed to be roughly uniform across donors. On later analysis, the bulk of CMV-associated TCR beta chains appeared to be HLA-restricted.

This clone was found many times. Its antigen is currently unknown. PCR used 60 Vbeta primers and 13 Jbeta primers. TCRdb's copy holds only in-frame clones and misses some; the assay was immunoSEQ multiplex PCR. The sample has about 110,000 clones; just under 70% are singletons. The germline V gene encodes CDR1 SNHLY and CDR2 FYNNEI. This CDR3 is 11 amino acids long. V shed 6 bases and J shed 5 bases, with 7 bases lying between them. The sample comprised PBMCs. This clonotype was obtained from an older woman in good health and CMV-seropositive. The chain uses TRBV2 and TRBJ2-5; D is ambiguous. The CDR3 loop reads CASRAIETQYF. The DNA for the CDR3 is TGTGCCAGCAGGGCCATTGAGACCCAGTACTTC. Filled out from reference TRBV2 and TRBJ2-5, the complete variable domain reads EPEVTQTPSHQVTQMGQEVILRCVPISNHLYFYWYRQILGQKVEFLVSFYNNEISEKSEIFDDQFSVERPDGSNFTLKIRSTKLEDSAMYFCASRAIETQYFGPGTRLLVL.